This T cell receptor beta chain was sequenced for a study of blood T cell repertoires in COVID-19. TCRdb's copy holds only in-frame clones and misses some; the assay was immunoSEQ multiplex PCR. The sample comprises fewer than 250,000 clones, approximately 84% of which are singletons, and 4% rests with the top ten. This clone was counted a single time. CDR1 and CDR2 (germline): SGHNT, YENEEA. V lost 2 bases and J lost 1, with 12 bases in between. The CDR3 loop spans 15 amino acids. Sequenced input: peripheral blood. The receptor's source is a man aged 50 to 60 with acute or convalescent COVID-19. The rearrangement uses TRBV11-3 and TRBJ2-7; maybe TRBD1 (6 bases). CDR3 region: CASSLSGTKSYEQYF. The CDR3 DNA sequence: TGTGCCAGCAGCTTAAGTGGGACAAAGTCCTACGAGCAGTACTTC.